One and the same sample provided the 30 T cell receptor beta chains below, sequenced in a study of human T cells and chemical hapten exposure. The time point is: pre-sensitization, week 0. Treatment noted: therapeutic diphenylcyclopropenone sensitization with weekly scalp DPC. Using its own MiXCR run on the RACE reads, TCRdb lists one record per CDR3 protein. The data contain 300,000 to 450,000 distinct CDR3 sequences, roughly 5% of them singletons. The sample consisted of whole blood, taken in connection with sensitization to the hapten diphenylcyclopropenone (DPC). Source of these receptors: a woman in her forties or fifties with alopecia areata. Some clones in this sample may be carry-over from other donors' samples.

This clonotype was picked up a small number of times. J is TRBJ2-2 and V is TRBV28; D may match TRBD1 or TRBD2 (5 bases each). The CDR3 sequence is 16 residues long. V lost 7 bases and J lost 5, with 20 bases in between. The V gene's germline CDR1 is MDHEN and CDR2 SYDVKM. The CDR3 DNA follows: TGTGCCAGCACCCAAACCTTTGGGGGAGCGACCGGGGAGCTGTTTTTT. This encodes CASTQTFGGATGELFF. The full variable domain, rest sourced from reference TRBV28 and TRBJ2-2, is DVKVTQSSRYLVKRTGEKVFLECVQDMDHENMFWYRQDPGLGLRLIYFSYDVKMKEKGDIPEGYSVSREKKERFSLILESASTNQTSMYLCASTQTFGGATGELFFGEGSRLTVL.

This clonotype was seen a few times. The chain carries TRBV20-1 and TRBJ2-1, with 7 bases fitting TRBD1. The ends lost 1 base at V and 0 bases at J; junction bases unmatched: 3. The CDR3 consists of 15 residues. The V gene's germline CDR1 is DFQATT and CDR2 SNEGSKA (reference sequence). The CDR3 DNA is TGCAGTGCTAGAGCCAGGGACAGCTCCTACAATGAGCAGTTCTTC. Translating it yields CSARARDSSYNEQFF.

This rearrangement joins TRBV7-6 to TRBJ2-3; TRBD2 matches 9 bases. Trimming took 5 bases from V and 4 from J; bases not matched to a gene: 7. CDR3 length equals 15 residues. The germline CDR1 and CDR2 sequences are SGHVS and FNYEAQ. The CDR3 coding sequence is TGTGCCAGCAGCCCCTTTAGCGGGAGTGCAGATACGCAGTATTTT. Its protein is CASSPFSGSADTQYF.

This clonotype was observed many times. The CDR3 protein is CASSKGQGPGGDEKLFF. In DNA form, the CDR3 reads TGTGCCAGCAGCAAGGGGCAGGGTCCGGGAGGAGATGAAAAACTGTTTTTT. The V and J genes are TRBV21-1 and TRBJ1-4. TRBV21-1 is noted as a pseudogene. The CDR3 has 17 amino acids.

This clonotype appeared a single time. The genes are TRBV12-3 or TRBV12-4 and TRBJ1-1; D gene unclear. The CDR3 sequence is 11 residues long. The V end lost 2 bases, the J end lost 11 bases, and 9 bases lay between the germline ends. Written as DNA, the CDR3 is TGTGCCAGCAGTTTAAACATTAGGGCTTTCTTT. Translated: CASSLNIRAFF.

This clonotype came up a few times. The chain joins TRBV12-3 or TRBV12-4 to TRBJ1-6; D unresolved. The germline V and J ends were trimmed by 4 bases and 3 bases, with 7 bases remaining between them. The CDR3 has 14 amino acids. The CDR3 DNA reads TGTGCCAGCAGTTACCTGAGCTATAATTCACCCCTCCACTTT. This encodes CASSYLSYNSPLHF.

This clonotype was detected only a few times. V and J are TRBV7-9 and TRBJ1-3, with D maybe TRBD1 (5 bases). CDR3 length: 17 residues. Germline CDR1 and CDR2: SEHNR and FQNEAQ (reference sequence). Deletions cut 0 bases from V and 4 bases from J, with 16 bases between. CDR3: CASSLALMRQQGNTIYF. DNA of the CDR3: TGTGCCAGCAGCTTAGCGCTCATGCGACAGCAAGGAAACACCATATATTTT.

This clonotype was found many times. The chain links TRBV4-1 to TRBJ2-7; tentatively, D is TRBD1 (6 bases). V shed 0 bases and J shed 5 bases, with 11 bases lying between them. From germline, CDR1 is MGHRA and CDR2 YSYEKL. CDR3 length: 14 amino acids. In DNA, the CDR3 is TGCGCCAGCAGCCAAGATCAGGGGTACGACGAGCAGTACTTC. Translated: CASSQDQGYDEQYF.

The genes are TRBV3-1 and TRBJ1-6; D call uncertain. The length of the CDR3 is 14 residues. Germline V gene lookup returns CDR1 LGHDT and CDR2 YNNKEL (reference sequence). Trimming cost V 2 bases and J 10 bases, with 12 bases left between them. The CDR3 DNA is TGTGCCAGCAGCCAATTGGGTTTTGGATCACCCCTCCACTTT. Translated: CASSQLGFGSPLHF.

This clonotype has ten or more counts. The rearrangement uses TRBV18 and TRBJ2-1, with D possibly matching TRBD2 (5 bases). The CDR3 has 14 amino acids. CDR1 and CDR2 from the germline V gene are KGHSH and LQKENI. Trimming took 2 bases from V and 5 from J, leaving 10 bases between them. CDR3 loop: CASSPSIGNNEQFF. CDR3 nucleotide sequence: TGTGCCAGCTCACCATCAATCGGGAACAATGAGCAGTTCTTC.

This clonotype has a count of ten or more. The chain links TRBV7-8 to TRBJ2-1; TRBD2 is a possible D gene (6 bases). V lost 1 base and J lost 3, with 19 bases in between. The CDR3 length is 18 residues. Per germline, CDR1 SGHVS and CDR2 FQNEAQ. For the CDR3, the DNA is TGTGCCAGCAGCTTAGGGCCCTCGGGAGTAGGAATCTACAATGAGCAGTTCTTC. Translated, it gives CASSLGPSGVGIYNEQFF.

At least ten counts were recorded for this clonotype. The genes are TRBV10-3 and TRBJ2-6; 10 bases align to TRBD1. The trim removed 10 bases at V and 0 bases at J, leaving 6 bases unmatched. Germline CDR1 and CDR2: ENHRY and SYGVKD. CDR3 length: 16 residues. CDR3 bases: TGTGCCACCGAAGACAGGGGGCACTCTGGGGCCAACGTCCTGACTTTC. Translating it yields CATEDRGHSGANVLTF.

CDR3 protein: CASSSLGLYRNEQFF. In DNA, the CDR3 is TGTGCCAGCAGCTCCTTAGGCCTATACAGAAATGAGCAGTTCTTC. The chain combines TRBV7-2 with TRBJ2-1; no clear D. Trimming stripped 4 bases from V and 7 bases from J, with 17 bases between. Per germline, CDR1 SGHTA and CDR2 FQGNSA. The CDR3 covers 15 residues.

This clonotype has a count of ten or more. The chain couples TRBV6-1 to TRBJ2-3; D is unresolved. Trimming removed 7 bases at V and 2 bases at J, with 10 bases between. This CDR3 region has 13 residues. The germline V gene has CDR1 MNHNS and CDR2 SASEGT. CDR3 nucleotide sequence: TGTGCCAGCACCGCCCCAGCCACAGATACGCAGTATTTT. This translates into CASTAPATDTQYF.

This clonotype appeared a few times. The chain links TRBV19 to TRBJ1-5, with D tentatively TRBD1 (6 bases). This CDR3 is built from 15 residues. Deletions cut 3 bases from V and 7 bases from J, with 16 bases between. Per germline, CDR1 LNHDA and CDR2 SQIVND (reference sequence). CDR3 region: CASSIEGGGGQPQHF. CDR3 sequence (DNA): TGTGCCAGTAGTATCGAAGGAGGGGGTGGACAGCCCCAGCATTTT.

This sequence joins TRBV6-5 and TRBJ1-2, with a possible D match to TRBD1 (5 bases). Germline V lookup: CDR1 MNHEY, CDR2 SVGAGI. This CDR3 is 12 amino acids long. Trimming shortened V by 4 bases and J by 7 bases, and 10 bases separated the two germline ends. CDR3 residues: CASSWKGTGYTF. CDR3 nucleotide sequence: TGTGCCAGCAGTTGGAAAGGGACTGGCTACACCTTC.

The CDR3 coding sequence is TGTGCCAGCAGCTCGGTAGGGGGGAACCATGGCTACACCTTC. This encodes CASSSVGGNHGYTF. The chain links TRBV7-9 to TRBJ1-2, with a weak D call TRBD1 (6 bases). V was cut by 4 bases and J by 6 bases, with 15 bases left in between. CDR3 size: 14 residues. Germline V gene sequence: CDR1 SEHNR, CDR2 FQNEAQ (reference sequence).

The chain carries TRBV7-9 and TRBJ2-3; perhaps D is TRBD1 or TRBD2 (5 bases each). Germline values: CDR1 SEHNR, CDR2 FQNEAQ (reference sequence). V lost 5 bases and J lost 3, with 18 bases in between. The CDR3 runs to 16 residues. The CDR3 nucleotides read TGTGCCAGCAGCGCCAGGGACCCGCGAGGTACAGATACGCAGTATTTT. This translates into CASSARDPRGTDTQYF.

In its sample, this clonotype was seen many times. Its ends do not fully match the called genes, so a read error is possible. The chain joins TRBV18 to TRBJ2-3; D might be TRBD2 (5 bases). Germline V gene sequence: CDR1 KGHSH, CDR2 LQKENI. The CDR3 spans 14 residues. The CDR3, as DNA: TGTGCCAGCTCACCAGCTCCTAGCAGAGATACGCAGTATTTT. Protein sequence: CASSPAPSRDTQYF.

This clonotype was observed a handful of times. The rearrangement links TRBV5-1 to TRBJ1-1; TRBD1 matches at 10 bases. The CDR3 is 13 amino acids. V trimming: 4 bases; J trimming: 7 bases; junction bases outside the gene matches: 4. CDR1 is SGHRS and CDR2 is YFSETQ in the germline V gene. CDR3 sequence (DNA): TGCGCCAGCAGCCCAGGGACAGGGGATGAAGCTTTCTTT. This encodes CASSPGTGDEAFF.

The chain joins TRBV13 to TRBJ1-1; D not certain. V was cut by 6 bases and J by 4 bases, with 9 bases left in between. Germline V gene data show CDR1 as PRHDT and CDR2 as FYEKMQ (reference sequence). The CDR3 runs to 12 residues. The CDR3 DNA is TGTGCCAGCAGACTAAAGGGCACTGAAGCTTTCTTT. It codes for CASRLKGTEAFF.

This clonotype was picked up many times. The V and J genes are TRBV2 and TRBJ2-1, with 14 bases matching TRBD2. The CDR3 is 15 amino acids. The V gene end was trimmed by 6 bases and the J gene end by 9 bases; junction bases not matched to a gene: 7. The germline gives CDR1 SNHLY, CDR2 FYNNEI. This chain's CDR3 is CASRLGLAGAVEQFF. In nucleotides, the CDR3 is TGTGCCAGCAGATTGGGACTAGCGGGAGCAGTTGAGCAGTTCTTC.

This clonotype has only a few counts. The V gene is TRBV30, the J gene TRBJ2-7; 8 bases map to TRBD1. The CDR3 length is 14 residues. The V gene's germline CDR1 is GTSNPN and CDR2 SVGIG (reference sequence). V lost 5 bases, J lost 4 bases, and 10 bases stayed unmatched. The CDR3 sequence: CAWGFGTGLYEQYF. CDR3 coding DNA: TGTGCCTGGGGATTTGGGACAGGACTGTACGAGCAGTACTTC. The full variable domain, completed using reference TRBV30 and TRBJ2-7, is SQTIHQWPATLVQPVGSPLSLECTVEGTSNPNLYWYRQAAGRGLQLLFYSVGIGQISSEVPQNLSASRPQDRQFILSSKKLLLSDSGFYLCAWGFGTGLYEQYFGPGTRLTVT.

The chain is built from TRBV29-1 and TRBJ2-3; 7 positions match TRBD2. Germline CDR1 SQVTM, CDR2 ANQGSEA. V shed 1 base, J shed 8 bases, and the junction held 15 bases outside the gene matches. The CDR3 length is 16 residues. For the CDR3, the DNA is TGCAGCGTTGAAGGGAACCGAGCGGGGCCTAGTGGTACGCAGTATTTT. It codes for CSVEGNRAGPSGTQYF.

This clonotype showed up many times. V gene TRBV6-5 combines with J gene TRBJ2-3, with a possible D match to TRBD2 (6 bases). The germline CDR1 and CDR2 sequences are MNHEY and SVGAGI. The CDR3 covers 13 residues. V was clipped by 10 bases and J by 3 bases, with 14 bases between them. In nucleotides, the CDR3 is TGTGCCATCGGAGGGGCAGCGACAGATACGCAGTATTTT. This gives the protein CAIGGAATDTQYF.

At least ten counts were recorded for this clonotype. J is TRBJ2-7 and V is TRBV14; perhaps TRBD1 as D (6 bases). CDR3 length equals 14 residues. V was shortened by 1 base and J by 0 bases, with 7 bases between the two germline ends. Germline CDR1 and CDR2: SGHDN and FVKESK. The chain's CDR3 is CASSQGQDSYEQYF. CDR3 coding DNA: TGTGCCAGCAGCCAAGGACAGGACTCCTACGAGCAGTACTTC. The variable domain in full, completed from reference TRBV14 and TRBJ2-7, reads EAGVTQFPSHSVIEKGQTVTLRCDPISGHDNLYWYRRVMGKEIKFLLHFVKESKQDESGMPNNRFLAERTGGTYSTLKVQPAELEDSGVYFCASSQGQDSYEQYFGPGTRLTVT.

There are many counts of this clonotype. J is TRBJ2-1 and V is TRBV12-3 or TRBV12-4; D assignment may be TRBD1 or TRBD2 (5 bases each). The V and J ends lost 4 bases and 8 bases respectively, with 15 bases between them. The CDR3 totals 14 residues. DNA of the CDR3: TGTGCCAGCAGTTCCCGGGGCCACCGACATGAGCAGTTCTTC. Its translation is CASSSRGHRHEQFF.

This clonotype was observed at least ten times. CDR3 loop: CASRELDRGKAFF. CDR3 nucleotides: TGTGCCAGCAGAGAGCTAGACAGGGGTAAAGCTTTCTTT. This chain links TRBV27 with TRBJ1-1; 8 positions match TRBD1. The CDR3 has 13 amino acids. Trimming took 6 bases from V and 9 from J; bases not matched to a gene: 9. CDR1 is MNHEY, CDR2 SMNVEV, per germline (reference sequence).

This clonotype came up many times. V and J are TRBV9 and TRBJ2-7; 8 positions match TRBD2. V lost 0 bases, J lost 5 bases, and 7 bases stayed unmatched. Germline CDR1 SGDLS, CDR2 YYNGEE. This CDR3 comprises 15 residues. The DNA for the CDR3 is TGTGCCAGCAGCGTAGGGGGCGGGAGGACCCACGAGCAGTACTTC. The encoded protein is CASSVGGGRTHEQYF.

This clonotype was counted ten times or more. The chain links TRBV20-1 to TRBJ2-4, with 8 bases matching TRBD1. The ends lost 5 bases at V and 10 bases at J; junction bases unmatched: 13. In germline, CDR1 is DFQATT, CDR2 SNEGSKA (reference sequence). This CDR3 is 14 amino acids long. The DNA of the CDR3 is TGCAGTGCTGTCGAGGGAACAGGGGGGAGGATTCAGTACTTC. Translating gives CSAVEGTGGRIQYF.